This T cell receptor (beta chain) appears in the sequencing data of a study of control samples from healthy donors and cancer patients. The sample holds one count of this clone. TCRdb's copy holds only in-frame clones and misses some; the assay was immunoSEQ multiplex PCR. Of some 120,000 clones in the sample, about 92% are singletons; the top ten hold approximately 0.57%. The sequence was obtained from a man older than 75 with head and neck cancer. The sequencing input was PBMCs.

CDR3 nucleotide sequence: TGCGCCAGTTCGGAGCTTAGCGGGGGGGCAGATGAGCAGTTCTTC. Amino acid sequence: CASSELSGGADEQFF. V gene TRBV5-1 combines with J gene TRBJ2-1, with 11 bases aligning to TRBD2. The junction had 12 bases not matched to a gene; V was cut back by 8 bases and J by 8 bases. Per the germline V gene, CDR1 is SGHRS and CDR2 is YFSETQ. The CDR3 is 15 amino acids.